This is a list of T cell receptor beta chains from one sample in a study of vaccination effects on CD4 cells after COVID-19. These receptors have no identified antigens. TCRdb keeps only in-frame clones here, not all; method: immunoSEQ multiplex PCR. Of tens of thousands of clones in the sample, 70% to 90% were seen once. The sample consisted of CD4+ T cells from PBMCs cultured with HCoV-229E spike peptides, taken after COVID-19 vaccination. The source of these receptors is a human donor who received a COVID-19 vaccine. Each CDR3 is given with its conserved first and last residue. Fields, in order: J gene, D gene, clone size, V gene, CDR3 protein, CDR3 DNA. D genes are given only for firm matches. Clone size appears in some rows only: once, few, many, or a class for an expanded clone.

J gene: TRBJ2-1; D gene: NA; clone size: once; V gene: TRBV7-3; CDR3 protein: CASSLSSGHEQFF; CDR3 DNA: TGTGCCAGCAGCTTAAGCTCGGGCCATGAGCAGTTCTTC
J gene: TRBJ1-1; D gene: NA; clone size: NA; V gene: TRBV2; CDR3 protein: CASTEWDTYTEAFF; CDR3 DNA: TGTGCCAGCACCGAGTGGGACACCTACACTGAAGCTTTCTTT
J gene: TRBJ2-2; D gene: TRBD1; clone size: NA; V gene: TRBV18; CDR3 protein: CASSPPGQGLNTNTGELFF; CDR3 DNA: TGTGCCAGCTCACCTCCAGGACAGGGCCTAAATACGAACACCGGGGAGCTGTTTTTT
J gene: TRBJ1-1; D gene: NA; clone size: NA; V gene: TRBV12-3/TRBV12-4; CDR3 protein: CASSPGYTEAFF; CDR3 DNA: TGTGCCAGCAGTCCTGGATACACTGAAGCTTTCTTT
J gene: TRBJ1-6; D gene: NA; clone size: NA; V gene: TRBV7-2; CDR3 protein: CASSLPGNSPLHF; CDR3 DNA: TGTGCCAGCAGCTTACCGGGAAATTCACCCCTCCACTTT
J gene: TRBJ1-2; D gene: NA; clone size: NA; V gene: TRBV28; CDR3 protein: CASSAPREVYGYTF; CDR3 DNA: TGTGCCAGCAGTGCGCCCCGGGAAGTCTATGGCTACACCTTC
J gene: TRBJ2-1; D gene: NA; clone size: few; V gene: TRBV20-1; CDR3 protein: CSARREGEQFF; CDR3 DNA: TGCAGTGCTAGGAGAGAGGGAGAGCAGTTCTTC
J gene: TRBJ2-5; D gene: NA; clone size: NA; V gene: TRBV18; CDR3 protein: CASSPRLGGQETQYF; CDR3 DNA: TGTGCCAGCTCACCTCGACTGGGGGGACAAGAGACCCAGTACTTC
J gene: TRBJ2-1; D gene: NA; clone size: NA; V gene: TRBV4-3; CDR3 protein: CASSQGQWNEQFF; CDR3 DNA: TGCGCCAGCAGCCAAGGACAGTGGAATGAGCAGTTCTTC
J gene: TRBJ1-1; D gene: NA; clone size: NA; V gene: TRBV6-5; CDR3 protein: CASTKDRNTEAFF; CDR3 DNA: TGTGCCAGCACTAAAGACCGGAACACTGAAGCTTTCTTT
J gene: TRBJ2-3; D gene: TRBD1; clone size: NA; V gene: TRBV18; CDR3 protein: CASSQDRGKSTDTQYF; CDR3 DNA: TGTGCCAGCTCGCAGGACAGGGGAAAAAGCACAGATACGCAGTATTTT
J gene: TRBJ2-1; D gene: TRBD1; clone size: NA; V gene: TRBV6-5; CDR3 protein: CASRGGQGQINEQFF; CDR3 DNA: TGTGCCAGCAGAGGGGGACAGGGGCAAATCAATGAGCAGTTCTTC
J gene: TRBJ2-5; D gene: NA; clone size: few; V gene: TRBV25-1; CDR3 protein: CASSVSGYETQYF; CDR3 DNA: TGTGCCAGCAGTGTATCCGGGTATGAGACCCAGTACTTC
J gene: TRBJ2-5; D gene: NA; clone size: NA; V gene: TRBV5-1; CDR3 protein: CASSALWGWETQYF; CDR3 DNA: TGCGCCAGCAGCGCCCTATGGGGTTGGGAGACCCAGTACTTC
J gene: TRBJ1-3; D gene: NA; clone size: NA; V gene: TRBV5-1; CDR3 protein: CASSLAGEDTIYF; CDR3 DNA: TGCGCCAGCAGCTTGGCCGGGGAGGACACCATATATTTT
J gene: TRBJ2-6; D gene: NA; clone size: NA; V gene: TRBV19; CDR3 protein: CASSPLSGANVLTF; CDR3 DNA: TGTGCCAGTAGTCCCCTCTCTGGGGCCAACGTCCTGACTTTC
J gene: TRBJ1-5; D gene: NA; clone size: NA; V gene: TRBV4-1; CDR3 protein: CASSQTGASNQPQHF; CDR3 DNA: TGCGCCAGCAGCCAAACAGGAGCCAGCAATCAGCCCCAGCATTTT
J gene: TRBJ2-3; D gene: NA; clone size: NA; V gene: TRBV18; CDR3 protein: CASSPPIGTDTQYF; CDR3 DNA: TGTGCCAGCTCACCACCGATCGGCACAGATACGCAGTATTTT
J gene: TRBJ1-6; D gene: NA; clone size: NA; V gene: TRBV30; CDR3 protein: CAWSTGQSNNSPLHF; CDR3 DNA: TGTGCCTGGAGTACTGGACAGTCTAATAATTCACCCCTCCACTTT
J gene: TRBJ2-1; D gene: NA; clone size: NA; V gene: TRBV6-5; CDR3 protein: CASSYSKGGSYNEQFF; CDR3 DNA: TGTGCCAGCAGTTACTCGAAGGGGGGGTCCTACAATGAGCAGTTCTTC
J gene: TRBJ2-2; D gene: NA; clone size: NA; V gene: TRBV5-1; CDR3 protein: CASSLIAGSTGELFF; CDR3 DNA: TGCGCCAGCAGCTTAATTGCGGGGAGCACCGGGGAGCTGTTTTTT
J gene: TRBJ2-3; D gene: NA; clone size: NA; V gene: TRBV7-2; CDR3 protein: CASSNDRTSTDTQYF; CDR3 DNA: TGTGCCAGCAGCAACGACCGGACTAGCACAGATACGCAGTATTTT
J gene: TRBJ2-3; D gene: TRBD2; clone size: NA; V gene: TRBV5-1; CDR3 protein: CASSGRVAGVTDTQYF; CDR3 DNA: TGCGCCAGCAGCGGGAGGGTAGCGGGGGTCACAGATACGCAGTATTTT
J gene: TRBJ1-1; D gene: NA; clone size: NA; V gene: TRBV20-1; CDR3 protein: CSASAPGLGTEAFF; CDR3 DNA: TGCAGTGCTAGTGCTCCGGGACTAGGCACTGAAGCTTTCTTT
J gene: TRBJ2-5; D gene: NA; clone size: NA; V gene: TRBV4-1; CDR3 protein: CASSPTGVDQETQYF; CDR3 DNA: TGCGCCAGCAGCCCGACAGGAGTAGATCAAGAGACCCAGTACTTC
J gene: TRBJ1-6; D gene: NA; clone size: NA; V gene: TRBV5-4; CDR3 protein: CASSHPGVNSPLHF; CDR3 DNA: TGTGCCAGCAGCCACCCAGGGGTGAATTCACCCCTCCACTTT
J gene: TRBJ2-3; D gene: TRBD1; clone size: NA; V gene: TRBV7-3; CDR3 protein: CASSLMGQNTDTQYF; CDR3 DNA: TGTGCCAGCAGCTTAATGGGACAGAACACAGATACGCAGTATTTT
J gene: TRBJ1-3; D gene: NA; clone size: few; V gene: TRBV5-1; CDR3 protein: CASSLPGNTIYF; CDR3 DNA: TGCGCCAGCAGCTTACCCGGAAACACCATATATTTT
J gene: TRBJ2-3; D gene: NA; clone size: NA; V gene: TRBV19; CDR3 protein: CASSKGLADTQYF; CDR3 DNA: TGTGCCAGTAGTAAGGGCCTCGCAGATACGCAGTATTTT
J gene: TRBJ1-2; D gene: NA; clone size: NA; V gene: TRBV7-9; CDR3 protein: CASDATNYGYTF; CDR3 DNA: TGTGCCAGCGACGCCACTAACTATGGCTACACCTTC
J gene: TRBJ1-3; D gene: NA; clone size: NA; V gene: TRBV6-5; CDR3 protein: CASSRQVNSGNTIYF; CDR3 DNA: TGTGCCAGCAGTCGTCAGGTTAACTCTGGAAACACCATATATTTT
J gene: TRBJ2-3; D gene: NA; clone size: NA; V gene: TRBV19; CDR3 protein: CASSPPRAGQDYHTQYF; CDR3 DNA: TGTGCCAGTAGTCCCCCCAGGGCCGGCCAAGATTATCATACGCAGTATTTT
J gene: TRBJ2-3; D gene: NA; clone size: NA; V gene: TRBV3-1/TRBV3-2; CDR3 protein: CASSLLQGRGADTQYF; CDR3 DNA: TGTGCCAGCAGCCTACTACAGGGTCGAGGCGCAGATACGCAGTATTTT
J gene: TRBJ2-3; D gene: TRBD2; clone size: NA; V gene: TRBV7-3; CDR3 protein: CASSGGLAAADTQYF; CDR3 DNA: TGTGCCAGCAGCGGGGGACTAGCGGCCGCCGATACGCAGTATTTT
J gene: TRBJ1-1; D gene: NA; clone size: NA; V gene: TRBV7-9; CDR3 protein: CASSPTSVNTEAFF; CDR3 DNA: TGTGCCAGCAGCCCGACCTCCGTAAACACTGAAGCTTTCTTT
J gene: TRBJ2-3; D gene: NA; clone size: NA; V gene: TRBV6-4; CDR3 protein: CASSDEGGDETDTQYF; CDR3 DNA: TGTGCCAGCAGTGACGAGGGCGGGGATGAGACAGATACGCAGTATTTT
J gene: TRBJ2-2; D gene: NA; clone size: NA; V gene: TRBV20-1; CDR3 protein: CSASPGKGGPGELFF; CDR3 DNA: TGCAGTGCTAGTCCCGGGAAGGGTGGACCCGGGGAGCTGTTTTTT
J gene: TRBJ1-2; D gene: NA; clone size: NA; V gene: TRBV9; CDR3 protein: CASSVTALNPGGYTF; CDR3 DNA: TGTGCCAGCAGCGTTACCGCCCTCAACCCAGGAGGCTACACCTTC
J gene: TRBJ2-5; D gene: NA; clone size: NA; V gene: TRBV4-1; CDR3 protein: CASSPGGLRETQYF; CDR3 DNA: TGCGCCAGCAGCCCTGGGGGGCTACGGGAGACCCAGTACTTC
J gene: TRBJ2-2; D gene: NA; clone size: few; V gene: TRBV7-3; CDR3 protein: CASSGGTATGELFF; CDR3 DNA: TGTGCCAGCAGCGGGGGGACAGCCACCGGGGAGCTGTTTTTT
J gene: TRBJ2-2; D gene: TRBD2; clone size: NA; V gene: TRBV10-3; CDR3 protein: CAISESAGLASGELFF; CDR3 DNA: TGTGCCATCAGTGAGTCCGCGGGACTAGCGTCCGGGGAGCTGTTTTTT